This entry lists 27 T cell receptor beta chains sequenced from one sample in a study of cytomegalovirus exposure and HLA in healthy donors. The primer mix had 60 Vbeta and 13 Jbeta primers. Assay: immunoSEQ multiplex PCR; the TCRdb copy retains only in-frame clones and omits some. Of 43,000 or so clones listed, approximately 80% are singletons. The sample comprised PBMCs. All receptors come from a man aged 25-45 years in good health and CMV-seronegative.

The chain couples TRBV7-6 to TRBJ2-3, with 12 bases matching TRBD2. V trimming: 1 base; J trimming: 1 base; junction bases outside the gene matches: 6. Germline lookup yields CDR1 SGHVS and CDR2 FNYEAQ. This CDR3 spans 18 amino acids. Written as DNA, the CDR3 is TGTGCCAGCAGCTTAGGACTAGCGGGAGAGACGGGCACAGATACGCAGTATTTT. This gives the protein CASSLGLAGETGTDTQYF.

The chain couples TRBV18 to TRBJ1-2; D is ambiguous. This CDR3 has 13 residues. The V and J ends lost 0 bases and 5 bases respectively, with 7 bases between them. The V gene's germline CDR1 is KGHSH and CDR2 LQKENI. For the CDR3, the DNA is TGTGCCAGCTCACCACCAGGGAGTTATGGCTACACCTTC. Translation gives CASSPPGSYGYTF.

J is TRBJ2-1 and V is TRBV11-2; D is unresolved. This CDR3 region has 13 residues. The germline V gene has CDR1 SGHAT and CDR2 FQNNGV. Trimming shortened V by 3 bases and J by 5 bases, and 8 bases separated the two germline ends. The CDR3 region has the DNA TGTGCCAGCAGCTTGGCCGTTGACAATGAGCAGTTCTTC. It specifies CASSLAVDNEQFF. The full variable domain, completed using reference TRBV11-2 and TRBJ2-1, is EAGVAQSPRYKIIEKRQSVAFWCNPISGHATLYWYQQILGQGPKLLIQFQNNGVVDDSQLPKDRFSAERLKGVDSTLKIQPAKLEDSAVYLCASSLAVDNEQFFGPGTRLTVL.

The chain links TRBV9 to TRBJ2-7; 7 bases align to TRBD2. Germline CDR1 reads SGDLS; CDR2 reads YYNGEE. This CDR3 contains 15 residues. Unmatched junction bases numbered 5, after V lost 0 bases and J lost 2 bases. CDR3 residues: CASSVGTSATYEQYF. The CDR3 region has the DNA TGTGCCAGCAGCGTAGGAACTAGCGCTACCTACGAGCAGTACTTC. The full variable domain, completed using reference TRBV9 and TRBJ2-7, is DSGVTQTPKHLITATGQRVTLRCSPRSGDLSVYWYQQSLDQGLQFLIQYYNGEERAKGNILERFSAQQFPDLHSELNLSSLELGDSALYFCASSVGTSATYEQYFGPGTRLTVT.

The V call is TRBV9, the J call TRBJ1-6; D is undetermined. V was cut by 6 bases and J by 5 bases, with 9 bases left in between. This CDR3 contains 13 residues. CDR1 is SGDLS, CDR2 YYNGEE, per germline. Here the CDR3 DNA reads TGTGCCAGCACAAGGCGGAATAATTCACCCCTCCACTTT. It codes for CASTRRNNSPLHF.

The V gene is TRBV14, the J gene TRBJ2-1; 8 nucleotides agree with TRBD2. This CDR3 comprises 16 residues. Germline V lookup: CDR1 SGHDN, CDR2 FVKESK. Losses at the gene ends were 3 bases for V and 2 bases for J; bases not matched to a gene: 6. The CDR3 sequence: CASSHLAGLTYNEQFF. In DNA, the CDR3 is TGTGCCAGCAGCCATCTAGCGGGCCTAACCTACAATGAGCAGTTCTTC.

The CDR3 coding sequence is TGTGCCAGCAGCCTTACCGGGACTAGGCTTGGATATACGCAGTATTTT. Protein sequence: CASSLTGTRLGYTQYF. The chain joins TRBV5-4 to TRBJ2-3; the match to TRBD2 covers 8 bases. CDR3 length: 16 amino acids. The germline CDR1 and CDR2 sequences are SGHNT and YYREEE (reference sequence). The V segment lost 4 bases and the J segment 7 bases; nucleotides outside the gene matches: 14.

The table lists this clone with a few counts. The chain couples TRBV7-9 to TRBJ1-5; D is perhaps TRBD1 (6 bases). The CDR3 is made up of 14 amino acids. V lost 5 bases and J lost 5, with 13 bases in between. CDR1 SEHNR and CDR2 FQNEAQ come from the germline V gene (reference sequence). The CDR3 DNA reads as TGTGCCAGCAGCCGGGGGGACACCTATCAGCCCCAGCATTTT. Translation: CASSRGDTYQPQHF.

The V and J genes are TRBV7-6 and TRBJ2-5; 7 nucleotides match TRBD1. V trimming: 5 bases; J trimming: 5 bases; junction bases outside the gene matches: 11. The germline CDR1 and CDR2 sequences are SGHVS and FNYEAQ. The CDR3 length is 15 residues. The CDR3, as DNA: TGTGCCAGCAGCACAGGACAGGTTTTTCGGGAGACCCAGTACTTC. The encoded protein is CASSTGQVFRETQYF.

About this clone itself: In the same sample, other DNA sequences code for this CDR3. The CDR3 reads CASSLGGRAYNEQFF. CDR3 DNA: TGTGCCAGCAGCTTAGGCGGGAGGGCTTACAATGAGCAGTTCTTC. This chain uses TRBV7-2 with TRBJ2-1, with TRBD2 identical over 9 bases. The CDR3 has 15 residues. CDR1 is SGHTA and CDR2 is FQGNSA in the germline V gene. With 1 base clipped from V and 4 bases from J, the junction kept 2 bases outside the gene matches. Full variable domain (remainder filled in from reference TRBV7-2 and TRBJ2-1): GAGVSQSPSNKVTEKGKDVELRCDPISGHTALYWYRQSLGQGLEFLIYFQGNSAPDKSGLPSDRFSAERTGGSVSTLTIQRTQQEDSAVYLCASSLGGRAYNEQFFGPGTRLTVL.

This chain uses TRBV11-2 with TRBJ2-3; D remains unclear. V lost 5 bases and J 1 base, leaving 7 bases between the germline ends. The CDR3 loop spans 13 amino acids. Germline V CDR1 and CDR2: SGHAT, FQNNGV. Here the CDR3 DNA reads TGTGCCAGCAGCCTCTCGGGCACAGATACGCAGTATTTT. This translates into CASSLSGTDTQYF.

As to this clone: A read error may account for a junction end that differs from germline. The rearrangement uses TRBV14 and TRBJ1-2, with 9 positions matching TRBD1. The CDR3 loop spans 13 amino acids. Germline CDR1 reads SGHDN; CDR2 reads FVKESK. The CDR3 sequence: CASSPRTGDGHTF. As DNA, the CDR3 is TGTGCCAGCAGCCCCCGGACAGGGGATGGCCACACCTTC.

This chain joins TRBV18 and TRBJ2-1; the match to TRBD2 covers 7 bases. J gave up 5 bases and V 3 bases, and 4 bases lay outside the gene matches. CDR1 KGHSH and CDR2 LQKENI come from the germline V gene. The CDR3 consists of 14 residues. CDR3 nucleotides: TGTGCCAGCTCACCGGCGGGAGTGGACAATGAGCAGTTCTTC. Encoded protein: CASSPAGVDNEQFF.

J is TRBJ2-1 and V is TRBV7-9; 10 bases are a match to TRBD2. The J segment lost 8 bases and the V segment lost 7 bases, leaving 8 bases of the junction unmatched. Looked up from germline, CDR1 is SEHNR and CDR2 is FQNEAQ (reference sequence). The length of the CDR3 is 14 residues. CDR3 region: CASTEREGWDEQFF. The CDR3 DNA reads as TGTGCCAGCACCGAGCGGGAGGGCTGGGATGAGCAGTTCTTC.

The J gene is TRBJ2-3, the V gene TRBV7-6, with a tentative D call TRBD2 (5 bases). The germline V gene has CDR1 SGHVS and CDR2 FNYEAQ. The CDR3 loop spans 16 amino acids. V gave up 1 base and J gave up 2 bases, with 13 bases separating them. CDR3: CASSLGSGGFTDTQYF. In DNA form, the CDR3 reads TGTGCCAGCAGCTTAGGGAGCGGAGGATTCACAGATACGCAGTATTTT.

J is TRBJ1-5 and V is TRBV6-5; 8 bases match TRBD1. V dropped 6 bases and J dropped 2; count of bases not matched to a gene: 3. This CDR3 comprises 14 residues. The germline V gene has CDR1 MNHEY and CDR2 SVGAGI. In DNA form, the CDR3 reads TGTGCCAGCAGACCGGGACAGGGCAATCAGCCCCAGCATTTT. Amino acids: CASRPGQGNQPQHF.

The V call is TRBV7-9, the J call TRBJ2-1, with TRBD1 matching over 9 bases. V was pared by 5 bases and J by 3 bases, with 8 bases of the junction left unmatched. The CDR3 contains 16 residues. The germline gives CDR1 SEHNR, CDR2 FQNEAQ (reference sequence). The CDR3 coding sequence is TGTGCCAGCAGCCCATCTACAGGGGGCGGCTACAATGAGCAGTTCTTC. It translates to CASSPSTGGGYNEQFF.

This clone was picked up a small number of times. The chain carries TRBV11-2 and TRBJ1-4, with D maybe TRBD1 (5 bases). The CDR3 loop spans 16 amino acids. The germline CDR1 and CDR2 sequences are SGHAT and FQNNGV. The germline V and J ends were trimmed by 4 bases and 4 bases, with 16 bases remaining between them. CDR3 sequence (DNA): TGTGCCAGCAGCTCAGAAAAATCGACAGATAATGAAAAACTGTTTTTT. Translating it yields CASSSEKSTDNEKLFF.

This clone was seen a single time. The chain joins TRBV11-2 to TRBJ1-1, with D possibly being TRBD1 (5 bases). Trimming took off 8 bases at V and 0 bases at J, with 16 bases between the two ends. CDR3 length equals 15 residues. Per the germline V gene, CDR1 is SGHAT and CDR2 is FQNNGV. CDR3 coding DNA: TGTGCCAGCGGTTTACGAGGACAATTGAACACTGAAGCTTTCTTT. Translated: CASGLRGQLNTEAFF.

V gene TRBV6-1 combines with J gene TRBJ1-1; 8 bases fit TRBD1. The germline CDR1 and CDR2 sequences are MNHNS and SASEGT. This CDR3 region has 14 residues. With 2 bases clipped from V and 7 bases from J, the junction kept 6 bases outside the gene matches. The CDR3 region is CASSERQGAREAFF. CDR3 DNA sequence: TGTGCCAGCAGTGAACGGCAGGGGGCTCGTGAAGCTTTCTTT.

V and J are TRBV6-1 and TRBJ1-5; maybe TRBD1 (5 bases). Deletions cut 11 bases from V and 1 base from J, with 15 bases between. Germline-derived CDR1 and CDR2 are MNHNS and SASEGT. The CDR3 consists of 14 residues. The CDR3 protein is CASKKEGSNQPQHF. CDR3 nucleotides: TGTGCCTCTAAAAAGGAGGGGAGCAATCAGCCCCAGCATTTT.

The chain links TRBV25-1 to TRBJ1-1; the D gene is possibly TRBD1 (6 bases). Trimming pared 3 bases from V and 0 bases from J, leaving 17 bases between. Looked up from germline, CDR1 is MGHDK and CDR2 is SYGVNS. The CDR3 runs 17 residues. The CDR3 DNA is TGTGCCAGCAGTGACCTTGGGAAGGGGGTATTGAACACTGAAGCTTTCTTT. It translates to CASSDLGKGVLNTEAFF. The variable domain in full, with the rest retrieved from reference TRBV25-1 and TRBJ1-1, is EADIYQTPRYLVIGTGKKITLECSQTMGHDKMYWYQQDPGMELHLIHYSYGVNSTEKGDLSSESTVSRIRTEHFPLTLESARPSHTSQYLCASSDLGKGVLNTEAFFGQGTRLTVV.

The CDR3 coding sequence is TGCAGCGTCGATCGGCGGGAGGGCCTCATTTACGAGCAGTACTTC. The encoded protein is CSVDRREGLIYEQYF. The chain couples TRBV29-1 to TRBJ2-5, with 9 bases fitting TRBD2. Judging by the DNA end, TRBJ2-7 fits better; the J call may be wrong. The germline CDR1 and CDR2 sequences are SQVTM and ANQGSEA. The CDR3 is made up of 15 amino acids.

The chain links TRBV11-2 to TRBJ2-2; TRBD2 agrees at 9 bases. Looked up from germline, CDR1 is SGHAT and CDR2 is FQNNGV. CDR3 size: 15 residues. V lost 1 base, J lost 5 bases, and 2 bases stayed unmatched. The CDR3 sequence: CASSLVAGGTGELFF. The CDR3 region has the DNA TGTGCCAGCAGCTTAGTCGCGGGAGGGACCGGGGAGCTGTTTTTT.

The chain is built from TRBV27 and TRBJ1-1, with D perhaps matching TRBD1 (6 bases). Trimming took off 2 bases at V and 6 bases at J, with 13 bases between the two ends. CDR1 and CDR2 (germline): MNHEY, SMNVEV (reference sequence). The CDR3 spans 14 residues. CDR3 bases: TGTGCCAGCAGTTTAGGGGGCGGGTCGGCTGAAGCTTTCTTT. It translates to CASSLGGGSAEAFF.

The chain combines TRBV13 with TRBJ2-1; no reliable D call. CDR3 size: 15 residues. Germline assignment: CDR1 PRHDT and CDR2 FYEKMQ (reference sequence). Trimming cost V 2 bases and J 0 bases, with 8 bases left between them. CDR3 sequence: CASSLSLGSYNEQFF. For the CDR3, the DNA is TGTGCCAGCAGCTTATCACTCGGCTCCTACAATGAGCAGTTCTTC.

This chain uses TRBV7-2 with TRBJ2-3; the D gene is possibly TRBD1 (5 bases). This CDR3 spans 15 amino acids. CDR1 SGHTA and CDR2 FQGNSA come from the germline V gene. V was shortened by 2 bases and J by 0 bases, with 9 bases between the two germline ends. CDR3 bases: TGTGCCAGCAGCTTACAGGGTTTTAGCACAGATACGCAGTATTTT. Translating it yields CASSLQGFSTDTQYF.